Each of the 8 T cell receptor beta chains below was sequenced from the same sample in a study of tumor and adjacent non-tumor tissue in lung cancer. This sample's RNA came from whole unsorted tissue. This non-tumor lung sample came from over 3 cm beyond the tumor edge. A modified ARM-PCR protocol with three rounds of nested PCR amplified TCRbeta. Using its own MiXCR run on the multiplex PCR reads, TCRdb lists one record per CDR3 protein. This table has 70,000 to 95,000 distinct CDR3 sequences, just over 75% appearing once. What was sequenced was distant non-tumor lung tissue. The receptors were sampled from an older man with non-small cell lung cancer.

The rearrangement joins TRBV29-1 to TRBJ2-3, with D tentatively TRBD1 (6 bases). This CDR3 is 14 amino acids long. Trimming removed 6 bases at V and 2 bases at J, with 15 bases between. Germline loops: CDR1 SQVTM, CDR2 ANQGSEA. CDR3 in amino acids: CSVDRPHATDTQYF. CDR3 in DNA: TGCAGCGTCGACAGGCCGCATGCCACAGATACGCAGTATTTT.

As regards this clonotype: This likely comes from a read error, as the CDR3 has no conserved phenylalanine or tryptophan at its end. This chain links TRBV5-5 with TRBJ2-5; D not resolved. The germline gives CDR1 SGHKS, CDR2 YYEKEE (reference sequence). The CDR3 is 13 residues long. CDR3 in DNA: TGTGCTAGCAGCTTGATCAGTCCGGAGACCCAGTACATC. Translation gives CASSLISPETQYI.

As to this clonotype: At one boundary the junction diverges from the germline segment, which might be a read error. The CDR3 reads CANNRKLAANTGELFF. The CDR3 region has the DNA TGTGCCAACAACCGTAAGCTAGCGGCGAATACCGGGGAGCTGTTTTTT. This chain connects TRBV6-1 to TRBJ2-2, with TRBD2 identical over 7 bases. This CDR3 contains 16 residues. The germline CDR1 and CDR2 sequences are MNHNS and SASEGT.

For this clonotype: Given a much more abundant clone one base away, this may be a read error. The chain couples TRBV6-4 to TRBJ1-2; weak D call: TRBD1 (6 bases). Germline V CDR1 and CDR2: MRHNA, SNTAGT. The CDR3 runs to 15 residues. Between the trimmed V and J ends, which lost 6 bases and 6 bases, there was a span of 20 bases. The CDR3 sequence is CASRPFYRDFHGYTF. CDR3 nucleotides: TGTGCCAGCAGACCCTTTTACAGGGACTTCCATGGCTACACCTTC.

This clonotype was observed a handful of times. The chain couples TRBV7-2 to TRBJ2-6; 11 positions match TRBD2. This CDR3 contains 18 residues. Germline CDR1 reads SGHTA; CDR2 reads FQGNSA. V lost 4 bases, J lost 0 bases, and 5 bases stayed unmatched. The CDR3 coding sequence is TGTGCCAGCAGCTCAGGGACTAGCGGCGTCTCTGGGGCCAACGTCCTGACTTTC. This sequence encodes CASSSGTSGVSGANVLTF.

This chain connects TRBV29-1 to TRBJ2-7, with D possibly being TRBD1 or TRBD2 (5 bases each). From germline, CDR1 is SQVTM and CDR2 ANQGSEA. Trimming shortened V by 8 bases and J by 8 bases, and 22 bases separated the two germline ends. The CDR3 totals 13 residues. The CDR3, as DNA: TGCAGCATTGTGGCAAGTGGGACGCACAAGCAGTACTTC. Amino acids: CSIVASGTHKQYF.

About this clonotype: A much larger clone differs from this one at a single base, so this may be a read error. The V gene is TRBV20-1, the J gene TRBJ2-3; D uncertain. With 1 base removed from V and 2 bases from J, the gap between germline ends came to 25 bases. Germline V gene lookup returns CDR1 DFQATT and CDR2 SNEGSKA (reference sequence). The CDR3 runs to 19 residues. CDR3 nucleotides: TGCAGTGCTAGAGTAATGTACGAAGGACCCAGACATAACACAGATACGCAGTATTTT. Its translation: CSARVMYEGPRHNTDTQYF.

Comment on this clonotype: At one boundary the junction diverges from the germline segment, which might be a read error. The genes are TRBV4-3 and TRBJ1-2; D unclear. The germline V gene has CDR1 LGHNA and CDR2 YSLEER. The CDR3 length is 15 residues. The CDR3 spells CASSQHLVSHFGYTF. CDR3 DNA sequence: TGCGCCAGTAGCCAACATCTGGTCTCCCACTTCGGCTACACCTTC.